The 29 T cell receptor beta chains given below trace back to one sample, sequenced in a study of blood T cells in healthy people across ages. Sample-barcoded 5' priming and a J-beta primer mix drove a second PCR of roughly 6 to 12 cycles. TCRdb reprocessed the 5' RACE reads via MiXCR and lists one record per CDR3 protein. This sample has roughly 680,000 distinct CDR3 sequences, with approximately 49% found just once. Sequenced sample: blood. The source is a woman aged 55-70 years in good health.

The CDR3 loop reads CSARALVYHNEQFF. The DNA of the CDR3 is TGCAGTGCTAGAGCTCTAGTGTACCACAATGAGCAGTTCTTC. The V and J genes are TRBV20-1 and TRBJ2-1, with D unclear. This CDR3 spans 14 amino acids. V lost 1 base and J 5 bases, leaving 12 bases between the germline ends. Germline-derived CDR1 and CDR2 are DFQATT and SNEGSKA (reference sequence).

The chain recombines TRBV7-9 with TRBJ1-3; tentative D call: TRBD1 (5 bases). Trimming pared 8 bases from V and 4 bases from J, leaving 12 bases between. Germline lookup yields CDR1 SEHNR and CDR2 FQNEAQ (reference sequence). The CDR3 is 13 amino acids. The CDR3 coding sequence is TGTGCCAGCGGAGGGGCTGGAGGAAACACCATATATTTT. Protein product: CASGGAGGNTIYF.

This chain uses TRBV20-1 with TRBJ2-7; maybe TRBD2 (6 bases). V was clipped by 0 bases and J by 2 bases, with 14 bases between them. The germline V gene has CDR1 DFQATT and CDR2 SNEGSKA (reference sequence). CDR3 length: 15 residues. DNA for the CDR3: TGCAGTGCTAGAGATCCCGCCGGGAGCGCCTACGAGCAGTACTTC. This sequence encodes CSARDPAGSAYEQYF.

This clonotype was detected many times. The gene calls are TRBV29-1 and TRBJ2-5; D is perhaps TRBD2 (5 bases). The CDR3 length is 14 residues. The germline gives CDR1 SQVTM, CDR2 ANQGSEA. Trimming removed 1 base from V and 3 bases from J, with 12 bases in between. This CDR3 is CSVEVMMGEETQYF. CDR3 nucleotides: TGCAGCGTTGAAGTAATGATGGGAGAAGAGACCCAGTACTTC.

The V and J genes are TRBV25-1 and TRBJ2-7, with TRBD1 identical over 7 bases. The CDR3 has 17 residues. V shed 3 bases, J shed 2 bases, and the junction held 13 bases outside the gene matches. Germline V lookup: CDR1 MGHDK, CDR2 SYGVNS. CDR3 bases: TGTGCCAGCAGTGATCAAGGCCCGGGACAGAAGACCTACGAGCAGTACTTC. Residues: CASSDQGPGQKTYEQYF.

This clonotype was seen only a few times. DNA for the CDR3: TGTGCCAGCAGCAAAACCCGTGCCAGGAACTATGGCTACACCTTC. Amino acid sequence: CASSKTRARNYGYTF. The chain is built from TRBV21-1 and TRBJ1-2; the tabulated D call, TRBD1, remains unverified against the DNA. TRBV21-1 is a pseudogene. CDR3 length: 15 amino acids.

The rearrangement links TRBV3-1 to TRBJ1-1, with no clear D. Between the trimmed V and J ends, which lost 1 base and 10 bases, there was a span of 10 bases. This CDR3 comprises 12 residues. CDR1 LGHDT and CDR2 YNNKEL come from the germline V gene (reference sequence). The CDR3 bases are TGTGCCAGCAGCCAAGCGGCGAGGGTAGCTTTCTTT. Its translation: CASSQAARVAFF.

As regards this clonotype: The junction departs from the called germline gene at one end, perhaps through a read error. This chain links TRBV9 with TRBJ2-1; 7 bases line up with TRBD2. In germline, CDR1 is SGDLS, CDR2 YYNGEE. This CDR3 is 16 amino acids long. CDR3 bases: TGTGCCAGCAGCCTAGGCAGCGGGATATCCTACAATGAGCGGTTCTTC. Encoded protein: CASSLGSGISYNERFF.

This clonotype has only a few counts. The chain recombines TRBV20-1 with TRBJ2-1, with D perhaps matching TRBD2 (6 bases). Germline V gene lookup returns CDR1 DFQATT and CDR2 SNEGSKA (reference sequence). The CDR3 contains 15 residues. Trimming left V 2 bases short and J 0 bases short, with 11 bases between. In DNA, the CDR3 is TGCAGTGCTAGAAGTCTAGCGCACTCCTACAATGAGCAGTTCTTC. This translates into CSARSLAHSYNEQFF.

This clonotype was counted only a few times. The chain has TRBV5-6 and TRBJ2-1; 14 positions match TRBD2. V lost 3 bases to trimming and J lost 7 bases; unmatched junction nucleotides: 9. In germline, CDR1 is SGHDT, CDR2 YYEEEE. This CDR3 has 17 residues. CDR3 bases: TGTGCCAGCAGCTGGGGCCCCGGGACTAGCGGGAGAAATGAGCAGTTCTTC. It yields the protein CASSWGPGTSGRNEQFF.

The chain employs TRBV27 and TRBJ2-3, with D possibly being TRBD1 (6 bases). The CDR3 contains 13 residues. V was trimmed by 1 base and J by 8 bases, leaving 10 bases between them. CDR1 is MNHEY and CDR2 is SMNVEV in the germline V gene (reference sequence). CDR3 bases: TGTGCCAGCAGTTTATTGGGGGCGGCTACGCAGTATTTT. Residues: CASSLLGAATQYF.

There are many counts of this clonotype. The chain carries TRBV5-5 and TRBJ2-1; tentatively, D is TRBD1 (7 bases). This CDR3 has 13 residues. Trimming removed 0 bases from V and 12 bases from J, with 13 bases in between. The germline gives CDR1 SGHKS, CDR2 YYEKEE (reference sequence). DNA of the CDR3: TGTGCCAGCAGCTTGGGGTACAGGGGAGGGCAGTTCTTC. Residues: CASSLGYRGGQFF.

The V call is TRBV7-9, the J call TRBJ2-2, with no clear D. CDR1 and CDR2 (germline): SEHNR, FQNEAQ (reference sequence). Trimming pared 2 bases from V and 4 bases from J, leaving 8 bases between. This CDR3 has 14 residues. The CDR3 protein is CASSLKTVTGELFF. The CDR3 coding sequence is TGTGCCAGCAGCTTAAAAACGGTCACCGGGGAGCTGTTTTTT.

The genes are TRBV7-2 and TRBJ2-3; TRBD2 matches 7 bases. This CDR3 has 16 amino acids. V lost 1 base, J lost 4 bases, and 8 bases stayed unmatched. The germline V gene encodes CDR1 SGHTA and CDR2 FQGNSA. CDR3 sequence reads: CASSLGPGGGADTQYF. The DNA for the CDR3 is TGTGCCAGCAGCTTAGGGCCGGGAGGTGGGGCAGATACGCAGTATTTT.

J is TRBJ2-5 and V is TRBV7-9, with D possibly being TRBD2 (5 bases). The V gene's germline CDR1 is SEHNR and CDR2 FQNEAQ (reference sequence). V dropped 5 bases and J dropped 4 bases, with 17 bases sitting between them. The CDR3 is 15 amino acids. CDR3 sequence: CASSTLREHGETQYF. CDR3 nucleotides: TGTGCCAGCAGCACTCTTAGGGAGCATGGAGAGACCCAGTACTTC.

This chain uses TRBV6-6 with TRBJ2-7; 7 nucleotides line up with TRBD1. This CDR3 contains 16 residues. Per the germline V gene, CDR1 is MNHNY and CDR2 is SVGAGI (reference sequence). J lost 5 bases, V lost 8 bases, and 18 bases had no gene match. CDR3 amino acids: CASEPDRHRGPHEQYF. Here the CDR3 DNA reads TGTGCCAGCGAACCGGACCGTCACAGGGGACCCCACGAGCAGTACTTC.

J is TRBJ2-1 and V is TRBV7-2; 8 bases are shared with TRBD1. This CDR3 has 13 residues. Germline values: CDR1 SGHTA, CDR2 FQGNSA. V gave up 5 bases and J gave up 12 bases; unmatched junction bases: 9. The CDR3, as DNA: TGTGCCAGCAGCCAAAACCGAGGGACAGGGCAGTTCTTC. Translating it yields CASSQNRGTGQFF.

V gene TRBV29-1 combines with J gene TRBJ2-5; D may be TRBD2 (5 bases). Germline assignment: CDR1 SQVTM and CDR2 ANQGSEA. V was pared by 4 bases and J by 5 bases, with 5 bases between. The CDR3 spans 10 residues. The chain's CDR3 is CSVGGETQYF. CDR3 bases: TGCAGCGTTGGAGGGGAGACCCAGTACTTC.

The V and J genes are TRBV3-1 and TRBJ2-5; TRBD1 is a possible D gene (6 bases). The germline CDR1 and CDR2 sequences are LGHDT and YNNKEL (reference sequence). Between the trimmed V and J ends, which lost 1 base and 5 bases, there was a span of 11 bases. CDR3 size: 14 residues. CDR3 protein: CASSQANRDETQYF. For the CDR3, the DNA is TGTGCCAGCAGCCAAGCTAACAGGGACGAGACCCAGTACTTC.

For the CDR3, the DNA is TGTGCCAGCAGTAAGGTCTATGGCTACACCTTC. This translates into CASSKVYGYTF. The rearrangement uses TRBV28 and TRBJ1-2; D not certain. Germline-derived CDR1 and CDR2 are MDHEN and SYDVKM. Trimming removed 5 bases at V and 4 bases at J, with 5 bases between. The CDR3 extends over 11 amino acids.

This chain uses TRBV27 with TRBJ1-2, with D perhaps matching TRBD1 (5 bases). The ends were cut back, 5 bases at V and 7 bases at J, with 17 bases in the middle. The CDR3 is 14 residues long. Germline loops: CDR1 MNHEY, CDR2 SMNVEV (reference sequence). The CDR3 reads CASSLGQGGLGYTF. DNA for the CDR3: TGTGCCAGCAGTCTTGGCCAGGGAGGGCTTGGCTACACCTTC.

The chain uses TRBV12-3 or TRBV12-4 and TRBJ2-1; 10 bases are shared with TRBD2. The CDR3 covers 16 residues. V shed 1 base, J shed 7 bases, and the junction held 7 bases outside the gene matches. Written as DNA, the CDR3 is TGTGCCAGCAGTTTAGGGTCTAGCGGGAGAAGGAATGAGCAGTTCTTC. Protein: CASSLGSSGRRNEQFF.

This clonotype was recorded many times. The rearrangement links TRBV29-1 to TRBJ1-2; maybe TRBD1 (5 bases). The CDR3 has 13 amino acids. Trimming took off 7 bases at V and 0 bases at J, with 12 bases between the two ends. Germline CDR1 SQVTM, CDR2 ANQGSEA. The CDR3 region has the DNA TGCAGCGGAGGGGACGGACCTAACTATGGCTACACCTTC. It codes for CSGGDGPNYGYTF. Full variable domain (outside the CDR3, taken from reference TRBV29-1 and TRBJ1-2): SAVISQKPSRDICQRGTSLTIQCQVDSQVTMMFWYRQQPGQSLTLIATANQGSEATYESGFVIDKFPISRPNLTFSTLTVSNMSPEDSSIYLCSGGDGPNYGYTFGSGTRLTVV.

This clonotype was seen more than once but under ten times. The V gene is TRBV6-6, the J gene TRBJ2-1; no firm D call. There are 13 residues in the CDR3. Germline CDR1 and CDR2: MNHNY and SVGAGI (reference sequence). The germline V and J ends were trimmed by 7 bases and 7 bases, with 14 bases remaining between them. As DNA, the CDR3 is TGTGCCAGCACTAAGCTCGAAGGGAATGAGCAGTTCTTC. This encodes CASTKLEGNEQFF.

CDR3 amino acids: CASSVDRLSSTDTQYF. CDR3 bases: TGCGCCAGCAGCGTTGACAGACTTTCGAGCACAGATACGCAGTATTTT. The gene calls are TRBV5-1 and TRBJ2-3; a weak D match, TRBD1 (5 bases). V dropped 4 bases and J dropped 0 bases, with 15 bases sitting between them. Per the germline V gene, CDR1 is SGHRS and CDR2 is YFSETQ. CDR3 length equals 16 residues.

The rearrangement uses TRBV4-3 and TRBJ2-3; a possible D gene is TRBD2 (6 bases). The germline V gene encodes CDR1 LGHNA and CDR2 YSLEER. Trimming shortened V by 2 bases and J by 2 bases, and 11 bases separated the two germline ends. This CDR3 is 15 amino acids long. CDR3 nucleotide sequence: TGCGCCAGCAGCCAAATGGGACTCGACACAGATACGCAGTATTTT. Translating gives CASSQMGLDTDTQYF.

This clonotype was picked up a small number of times. The CDR3 coding sequence is TGTGCCAGCAGCTTGGCCAGCATTGGGGAGCTGTTTTTT. Encoded protein: CASSLASIGELFF. This rearrangement joins TRBV5-6 to TRBJ2-2, with D hard to call. V was clipped by 0 bases and J by 8 bases, with 8 bases between them. CDR1 is SGHDT and CDR2 is YYEEEE in the germline V gene. The CDR3 has 13 residues.

The chain employs TRBV20-1 and TRBJ2-1, with 10 bases aligning to TRBD2. V shed 6 bases, J shed 8 bases, and the junction held 10 bases outside the gene matches. CDR3 length equals 14 residues. Germline V lookup: CDR1 DFQATT, CDR2 SNEGSKA (reference sequence). The chain's CDR3 is CSAPPAGGRDEQFF. For the CDR3, the DNA is TGCAGTGCCCCCCCAGCGGGAGGGCGGGATGAGCAGTTCTTC.

Ten or more counts support this clonotype. The chain combines TRBV29-1 with TRBJ1-1; D is unclear. Germline CDR1 and CDR2: SQVTM and ANQGSEA. The CDR3 is 11 residues long. V was trimmed by 5 bases and J by 4 bases, leaving 8 bases between them. CDR3 nucleotide sequence: TGCAGCGTTCGATTGGCCACTGAAGCTTTCTTT. Residues: CSVRLATEAFF.